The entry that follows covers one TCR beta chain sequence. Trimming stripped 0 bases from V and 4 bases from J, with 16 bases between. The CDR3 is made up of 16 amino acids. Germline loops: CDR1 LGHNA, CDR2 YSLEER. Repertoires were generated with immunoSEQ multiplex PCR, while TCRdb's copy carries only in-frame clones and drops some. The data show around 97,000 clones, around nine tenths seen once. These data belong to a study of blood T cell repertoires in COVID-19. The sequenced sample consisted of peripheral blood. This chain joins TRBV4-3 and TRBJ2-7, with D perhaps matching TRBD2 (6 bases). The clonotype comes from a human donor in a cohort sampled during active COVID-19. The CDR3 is CASSQDMGDWGYEQYF. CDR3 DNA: TGCGCCAGCAGCCAAGATATGGGGGACTGGGGGTACGAGCAGTACTTC.